Described below is a single T cell receptor beta chain sequence and its context. The antigen is not known. PCR primers comprised 60 Vbeta and 13 Jbeta primers. Sequenced by immunoSEQ multiplex PCR; TCRdb stores in-frame clones only, minus some. The sample carries approximately 140,000 clones, roughly 78% recorded once. This specimen belongs to a study of cytomegalovirus exposure and HLA in healthy donors. At the level of the study: Previous work identified roughly 120 million unique TCR beta sequences from around 200 million T cells.

J lost 6 bases, V lost 6 bases, and 8 bases had no gene match. In germline, CDR1 is KGHSH, CDR2 LQKENI. The CDR3 loop spans 14 amino acids. Study-wide results and caveats: The authors later found TCR association rates varying by HLA locus, with DRB1 most and HLA-C fewest. Among TCR sequences, most were rare, though some public TCRs appeared in many donors.

The chain joins TRBV18 to TRBJ1-5, with TRBD1 identical over 7 bases. This clonotype originated in a man aged 50-60 years in good health and CMV-seropositive. The sample consisted of PBMCs. CDR3 DNA sequence: TGTGCCAGCTCCCCCGACAGGGATTTTCAGCCCCAGCATTTT. Amino acids: CASSPDRDFQPQHF.